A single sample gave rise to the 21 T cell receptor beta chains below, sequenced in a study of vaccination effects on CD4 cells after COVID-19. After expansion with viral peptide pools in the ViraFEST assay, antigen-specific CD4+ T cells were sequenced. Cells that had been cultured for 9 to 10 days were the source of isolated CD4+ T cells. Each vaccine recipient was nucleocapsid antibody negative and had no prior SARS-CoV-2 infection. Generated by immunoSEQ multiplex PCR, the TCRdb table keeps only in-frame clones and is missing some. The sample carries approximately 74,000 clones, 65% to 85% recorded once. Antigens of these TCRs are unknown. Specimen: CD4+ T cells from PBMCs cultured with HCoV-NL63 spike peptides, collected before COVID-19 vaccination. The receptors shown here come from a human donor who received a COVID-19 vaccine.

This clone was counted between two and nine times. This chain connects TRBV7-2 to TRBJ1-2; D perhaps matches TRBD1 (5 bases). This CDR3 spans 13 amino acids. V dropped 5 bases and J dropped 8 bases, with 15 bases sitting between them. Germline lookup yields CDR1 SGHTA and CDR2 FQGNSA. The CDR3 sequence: CASSPLGEGGYTF. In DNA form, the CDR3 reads TGTGCCAGCAGCCCCCTAGGTGAGGGGGGCTACACCTTC.

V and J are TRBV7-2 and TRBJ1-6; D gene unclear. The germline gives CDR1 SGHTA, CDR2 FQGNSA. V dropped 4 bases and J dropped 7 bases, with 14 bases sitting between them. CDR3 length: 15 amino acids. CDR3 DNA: TGTGCCAGCAGCTCCCTGAGCCGCACGAATTCACCCCTCCACTTT. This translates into CASSSLSRTNSPLHF. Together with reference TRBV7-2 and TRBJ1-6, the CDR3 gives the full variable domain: GAGVSQSPSNKVTEKGKDVELRCDPISGHTALYWYRQSLGQGLEFLIYFQGNSAPDKSGLPSDRFSAERTGGSVSTLTIQRTQQEDSAVYLCASSSLSRTNSPLHFGNGTRLTVT.

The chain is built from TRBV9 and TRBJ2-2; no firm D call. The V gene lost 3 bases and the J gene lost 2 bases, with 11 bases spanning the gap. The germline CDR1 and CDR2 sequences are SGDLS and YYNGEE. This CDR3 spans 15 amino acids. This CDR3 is CASSAAQLNTGELFF. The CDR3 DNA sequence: TGTGCCAGCAGCGCGGCACAGCTTAACACCGGGGAGCTGTTTTTT. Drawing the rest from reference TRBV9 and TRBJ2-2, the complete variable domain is DSGVTQTPKHLITATGQRVTLRCSPRSGDLSVYWYQQSLDQGLQFLIQYYNGEERAKGNILERFSAQQFPDLHSELNLSSLELGDSALYFCASSAAQLNTGELFFGEGSRLTVL.

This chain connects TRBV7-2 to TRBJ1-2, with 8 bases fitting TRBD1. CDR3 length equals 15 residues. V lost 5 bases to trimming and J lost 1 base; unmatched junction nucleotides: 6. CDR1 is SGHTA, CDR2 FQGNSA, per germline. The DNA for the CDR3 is TGTGCCAGCAGCCCCGGACAGGGAGTTAACTATGGCTACACCTTC. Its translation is CASSPGQGVNYGYTF.

CDR3 coding DNA: TGTGCCTGCCTACAGGGGTTCAATCAGCCCCAGCATTTT. Its protein is CACLQGFNQPQHF. The chain uses TRBV28 and TRBJ1-5, with 7 bases matching TRBD1. Germline assignment: CDR1 MDHEN and CDR2 SYDVKM. This CDR3 spans 13 amino acids. Germline trimming cut 11 bases from V and 3 bases from J; bases unmatched to any gene: 7.

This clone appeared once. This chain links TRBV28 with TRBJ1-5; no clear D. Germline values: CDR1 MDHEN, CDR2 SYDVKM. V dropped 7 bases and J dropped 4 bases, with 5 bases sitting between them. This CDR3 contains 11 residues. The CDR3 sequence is CASMGNQPQHF. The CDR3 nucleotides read TGTGCCAGCATGGGGAATCAGCCCCAGCATTTT. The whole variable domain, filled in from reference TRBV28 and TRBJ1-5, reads DVKVTQSSRYLVKRTGEKVFLECVQDMDHENMFWYRQDPGLGLRLIYFSYDVKMKEKGDIPEGYSVSREKKERFSLILESASTNQTSMYLCASMGNQPQHFGDGTRLSIL.

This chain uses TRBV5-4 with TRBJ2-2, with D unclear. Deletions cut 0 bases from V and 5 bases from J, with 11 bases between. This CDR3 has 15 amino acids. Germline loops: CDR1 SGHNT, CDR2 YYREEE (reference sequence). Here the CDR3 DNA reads TGTGCCAGCAGCTTGGGAGGAAGTAATACCGGGGAGCTGTTTTTT. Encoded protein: CASSLGGSNTGELFF.

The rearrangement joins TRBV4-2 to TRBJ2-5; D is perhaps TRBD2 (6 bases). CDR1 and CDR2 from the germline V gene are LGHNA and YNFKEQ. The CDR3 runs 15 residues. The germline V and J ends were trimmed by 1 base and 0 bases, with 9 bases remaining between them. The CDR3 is CASSQVGTYQETQYF. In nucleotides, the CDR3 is TGTGCCAGCAGCCAAGTGGGGACTTACCAAGAGACCCAGTACTTC.

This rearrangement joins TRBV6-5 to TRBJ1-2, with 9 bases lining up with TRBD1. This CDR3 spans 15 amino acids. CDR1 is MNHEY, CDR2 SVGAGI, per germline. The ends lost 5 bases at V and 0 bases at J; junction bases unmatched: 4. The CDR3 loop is CASSPDRGTNYGYTF. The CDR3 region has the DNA TGTGCCAGCAGTCCGGACAGGGGAACTAACTATGGCTACACCTTC.

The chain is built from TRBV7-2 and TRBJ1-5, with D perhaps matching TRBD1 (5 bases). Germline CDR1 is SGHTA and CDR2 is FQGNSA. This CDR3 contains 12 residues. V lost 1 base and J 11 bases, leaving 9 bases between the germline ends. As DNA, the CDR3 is TGTGCCAGCAGCTTAGGTTGGGGGACCCAGCATTTT. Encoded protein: CASSLGWGTQHF.

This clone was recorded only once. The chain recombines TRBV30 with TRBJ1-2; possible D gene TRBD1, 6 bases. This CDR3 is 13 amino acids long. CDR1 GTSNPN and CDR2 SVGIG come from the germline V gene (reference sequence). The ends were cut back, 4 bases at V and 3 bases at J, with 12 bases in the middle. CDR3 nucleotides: TGTGCCTGGAATCCGGGACATTACTATGGCTACACCTTC. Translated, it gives CAWNPGHYYGYTF.

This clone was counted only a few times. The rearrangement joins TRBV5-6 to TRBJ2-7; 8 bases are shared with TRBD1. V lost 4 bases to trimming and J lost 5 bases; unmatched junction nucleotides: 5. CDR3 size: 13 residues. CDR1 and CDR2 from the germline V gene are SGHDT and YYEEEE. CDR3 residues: CASSLQGGNEQYV. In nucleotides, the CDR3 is TGTGCCAGCAGCCTACAGGGGGGAAACGAGCAGTACGTC.

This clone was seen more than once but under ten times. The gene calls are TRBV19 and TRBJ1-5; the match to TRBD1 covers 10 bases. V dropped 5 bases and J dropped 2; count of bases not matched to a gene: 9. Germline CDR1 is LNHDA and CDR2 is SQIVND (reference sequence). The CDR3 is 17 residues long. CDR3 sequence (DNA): TGTGCCAGTAGTCCCCGGGACAGGGGTTATGGCAATCAGCCCCAGCATTTT. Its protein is CASSPRDRGYGNQPQHF.

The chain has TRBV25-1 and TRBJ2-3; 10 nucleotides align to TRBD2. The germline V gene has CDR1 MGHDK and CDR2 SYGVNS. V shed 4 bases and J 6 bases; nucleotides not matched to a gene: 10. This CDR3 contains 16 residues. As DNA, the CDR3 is TGTGCCAGCAGTGCGGTGAGCGGGGGGGCGCGGGATACGCAGTATTTT. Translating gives CASSAVSGGARDTQYF. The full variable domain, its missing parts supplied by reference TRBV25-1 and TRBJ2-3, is EADIYQTPRYLVIGTGKKITLECSQTMGHDKMYWYQQDPGMELHLIHYSYGVNSTEKGDLSSESTVSRIRTEHFPLTLESARPSHTSQYLCASSAVSGGARDTQYFGPGTRLTVL.

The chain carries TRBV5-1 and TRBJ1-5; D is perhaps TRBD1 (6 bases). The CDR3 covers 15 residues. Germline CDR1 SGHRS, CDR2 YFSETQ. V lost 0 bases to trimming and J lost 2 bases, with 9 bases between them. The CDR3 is CASSLEGGGNQPQHF. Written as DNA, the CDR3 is TGCGCCAGCAGCTTGGAGGGGGGCGGCAATCAGCCCCAGCATTTT.

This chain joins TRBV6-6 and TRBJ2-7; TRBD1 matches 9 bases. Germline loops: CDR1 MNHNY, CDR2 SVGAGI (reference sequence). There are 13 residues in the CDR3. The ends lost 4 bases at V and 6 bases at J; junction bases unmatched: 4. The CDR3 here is CASSSGQGSEQYV. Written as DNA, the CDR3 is TGTGCCAGCAGTTCTGGACAGGGGTCCGAGCAGTACGTC.

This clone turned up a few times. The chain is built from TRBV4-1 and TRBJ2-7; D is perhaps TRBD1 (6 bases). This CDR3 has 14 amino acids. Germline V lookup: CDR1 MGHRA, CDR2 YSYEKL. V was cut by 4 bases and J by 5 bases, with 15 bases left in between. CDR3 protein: CASSLSTGRDEQYV. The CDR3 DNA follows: TGCGCCAGCAGCCTTTCGACAGGAAGGGACGAGCAGTACGTC.

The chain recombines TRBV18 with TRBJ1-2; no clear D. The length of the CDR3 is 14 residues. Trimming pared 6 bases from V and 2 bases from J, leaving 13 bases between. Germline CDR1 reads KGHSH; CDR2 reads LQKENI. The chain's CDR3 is CASSLLDKNYGYTF. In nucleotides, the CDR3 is TGTGCCAGCTCCCTACTCGACAAAAACTATGGCTACACCTTC. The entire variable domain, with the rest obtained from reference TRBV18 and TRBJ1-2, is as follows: NAGVMQNPRHLVRRRGQEARLRCSPMKGHSHVYWYRQLPEEGLKFMVYLQKENIIDESGMPKERFSAEFPKEGPSILRIQQVVRGDSAAYFCASSLLDKNYGYTFGSGTRLTVV.

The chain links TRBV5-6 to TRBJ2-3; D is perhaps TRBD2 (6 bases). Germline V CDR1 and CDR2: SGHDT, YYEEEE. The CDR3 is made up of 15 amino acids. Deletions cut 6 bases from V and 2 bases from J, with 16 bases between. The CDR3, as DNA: TGTGCCAGCACTAGAAGGGCGGGGAACACAGATACGCAGTATTTT. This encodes CASTRRAGNTDTQYF. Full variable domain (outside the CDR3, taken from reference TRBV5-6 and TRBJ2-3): DAGVTQSPTHLIKTRGQQVTLRCSPKSGHDTVSWYQQALGQGPQFIFQYYEEEERQRGNFPDRFSGHQFPNYSSELNVNALLLGDSALYLCASTRRAGNTDTQYFGPGTRLTVL.

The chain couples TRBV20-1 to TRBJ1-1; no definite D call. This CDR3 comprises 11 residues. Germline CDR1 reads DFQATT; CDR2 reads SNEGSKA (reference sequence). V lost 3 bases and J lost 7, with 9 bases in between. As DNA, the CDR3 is TGCAGTGCTAGGTCCCCCAATGAAGCTTTCTTT. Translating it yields CSARSPNEAFF.

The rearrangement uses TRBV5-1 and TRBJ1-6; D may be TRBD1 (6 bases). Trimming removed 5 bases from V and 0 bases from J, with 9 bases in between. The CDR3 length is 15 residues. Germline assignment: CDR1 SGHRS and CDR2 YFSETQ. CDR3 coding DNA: TGCGCCAGCAGTTCGGACAGCTCCTATAATTCACCCCTCCACTTT. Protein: CASSSDSSYNSPLHF.